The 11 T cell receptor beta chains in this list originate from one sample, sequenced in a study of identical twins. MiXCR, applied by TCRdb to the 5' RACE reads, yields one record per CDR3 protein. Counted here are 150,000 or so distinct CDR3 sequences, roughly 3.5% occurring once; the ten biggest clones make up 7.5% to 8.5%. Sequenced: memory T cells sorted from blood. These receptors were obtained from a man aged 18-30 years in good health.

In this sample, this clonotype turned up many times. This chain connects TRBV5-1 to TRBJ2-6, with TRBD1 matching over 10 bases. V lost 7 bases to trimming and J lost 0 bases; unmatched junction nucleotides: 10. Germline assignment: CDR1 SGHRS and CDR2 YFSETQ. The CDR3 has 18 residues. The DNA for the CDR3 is TGCGCCAGCTCTCGGACAGGGGGACTCCGCTCTGGGGCCAACGTCCTGACTTTC. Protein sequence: CASSRTGGLRSGANVLTF.

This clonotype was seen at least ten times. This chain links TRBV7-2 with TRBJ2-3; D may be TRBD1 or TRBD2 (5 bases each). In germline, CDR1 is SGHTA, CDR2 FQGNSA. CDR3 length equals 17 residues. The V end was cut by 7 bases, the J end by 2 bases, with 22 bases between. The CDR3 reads CASTLGTSGRSTDTQYF. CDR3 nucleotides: TGTGCCAGCACCCTAGGAACATCGGGACGTTCCACAGATACGCAGTATTTT.

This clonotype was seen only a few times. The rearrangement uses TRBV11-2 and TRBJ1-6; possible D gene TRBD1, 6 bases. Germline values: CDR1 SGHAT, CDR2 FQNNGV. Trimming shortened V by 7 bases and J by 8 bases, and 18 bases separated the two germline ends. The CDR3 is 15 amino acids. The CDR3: CASTQGPRRDSPLHF. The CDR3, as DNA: TGTGCCAGCACCCAGGGGCCCAGGAGAGATTCACCCCTCCACTTT.

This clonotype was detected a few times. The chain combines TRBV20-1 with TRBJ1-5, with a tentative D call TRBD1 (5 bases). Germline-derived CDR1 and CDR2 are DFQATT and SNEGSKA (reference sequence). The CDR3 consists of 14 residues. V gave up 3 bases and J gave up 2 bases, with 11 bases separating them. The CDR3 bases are TGCAGTGCTAGGTCTGGGGCCGGCAATCAGCCCCAGCATTTT. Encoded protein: CSARSGAGNQPQHF.

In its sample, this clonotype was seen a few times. The CDR3 sequence is CASSLTAGRGIQETQYF. CDR3 in DNA: TGTGCCAGCAGCTTGACAGCCGGCAGGGGGATCCAAGAGACCCAGTACTTC. The chain joins TRBV11-2 to TRBJ2-5, with 7 bases lining up with TRBD1. The CDR3 has 17 residues. Germline CDR1 reads SGHAT; CDR2 reads FQNNGV. V was pared by 3 bases and J by 1 base, with 11 bases of the junction left unmatched.

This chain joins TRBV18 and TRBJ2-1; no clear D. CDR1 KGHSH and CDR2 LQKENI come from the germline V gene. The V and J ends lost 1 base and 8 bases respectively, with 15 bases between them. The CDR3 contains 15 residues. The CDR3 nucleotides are TGTGCCAGCTCACCACTAAACGGCTCTAGGTATGAGCAGTTCTTC. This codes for CASSPLNGSRYEQFF.

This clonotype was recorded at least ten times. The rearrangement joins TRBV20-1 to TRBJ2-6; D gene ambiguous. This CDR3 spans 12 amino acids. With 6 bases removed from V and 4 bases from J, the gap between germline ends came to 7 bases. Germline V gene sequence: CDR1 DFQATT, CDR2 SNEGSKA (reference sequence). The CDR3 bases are TGCAGTGCCGTGAAGGGGGCCAACGTCCTGACTTTC. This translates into CSAVKGANVLTF.

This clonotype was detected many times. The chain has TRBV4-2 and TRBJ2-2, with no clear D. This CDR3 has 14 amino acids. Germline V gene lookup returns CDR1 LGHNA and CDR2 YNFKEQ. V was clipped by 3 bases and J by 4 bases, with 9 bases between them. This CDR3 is CASSHSMSTGELFF. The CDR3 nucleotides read TGTGCCAGCAGCCATTCGATGAGCACCGGGGAGCTGTTTTTT.

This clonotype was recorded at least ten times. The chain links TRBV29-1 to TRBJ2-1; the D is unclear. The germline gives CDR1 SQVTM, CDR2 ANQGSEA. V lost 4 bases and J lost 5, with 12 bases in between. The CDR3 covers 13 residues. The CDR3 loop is CSVATRADNEQFF. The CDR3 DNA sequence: TGCAGCGTTGCGACCCGGGCTGACAATGAGCAGTTCTTC.

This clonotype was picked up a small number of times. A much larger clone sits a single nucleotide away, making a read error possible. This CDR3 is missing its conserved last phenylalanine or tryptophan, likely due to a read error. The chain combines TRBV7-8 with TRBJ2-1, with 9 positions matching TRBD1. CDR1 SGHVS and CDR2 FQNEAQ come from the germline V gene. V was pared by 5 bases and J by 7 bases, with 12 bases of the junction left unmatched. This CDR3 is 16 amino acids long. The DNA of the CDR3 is TGTGCCAGCAGCGCCACAGGGGGCGTTTGGGGGAATGAGCAGTTCGTC. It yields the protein CASSATGGVWGNEQFV.

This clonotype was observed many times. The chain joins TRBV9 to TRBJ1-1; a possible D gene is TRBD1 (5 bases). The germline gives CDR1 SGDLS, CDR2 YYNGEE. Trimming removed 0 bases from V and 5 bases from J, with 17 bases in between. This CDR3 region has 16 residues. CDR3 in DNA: TGTGCCAGCAGCGTAGGGTTTGGGGGAGTAGGGACTGAAGCTTTCTTT. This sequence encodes CASSVGFGGVGTEAFF.